This T cell receptor (beta chain) was observed in a study of blood T cell repertoires in COVID-19. The method was immunoSEQ multiplex PCR; TCRdb's version includes in-frame clones alone and lacks a portion of them. Among more than 300,000 clones listed, 80% to 90% were seen once. V lost 3 bases and J 2 bases, leaving 10 bases between the germline ends. CDR3 size: 14 residues. CDR1 MDHEN and CDR2 SYDVKM come from the germline V gene. The sequenced material came from peripheral blood. The V gene is TRBV28, the J gene TRBJ1-2; D gene unclear. This sequence originates from a woman aged 30 to 39 with COVID-19, enrolled during active disease. The CDR3 DNA is TGTGCCAGCAGTTTCGCCGGTGAAAACTATGGCTACACCTTC. Translated, it gives CASSFAGENYGYTF.